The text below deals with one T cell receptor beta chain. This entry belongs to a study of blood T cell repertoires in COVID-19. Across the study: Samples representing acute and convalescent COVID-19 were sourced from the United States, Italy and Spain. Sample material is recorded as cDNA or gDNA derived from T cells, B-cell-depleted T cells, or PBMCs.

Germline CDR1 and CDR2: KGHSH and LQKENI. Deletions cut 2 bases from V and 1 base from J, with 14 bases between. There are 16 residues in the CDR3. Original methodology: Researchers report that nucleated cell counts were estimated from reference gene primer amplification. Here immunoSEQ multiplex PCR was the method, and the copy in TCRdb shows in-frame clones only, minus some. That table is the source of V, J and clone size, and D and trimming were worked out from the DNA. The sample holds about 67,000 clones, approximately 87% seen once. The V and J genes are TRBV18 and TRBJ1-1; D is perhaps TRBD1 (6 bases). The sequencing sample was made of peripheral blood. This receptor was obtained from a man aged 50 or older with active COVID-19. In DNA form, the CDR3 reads TGTGCCAGCTCACCAACGACAGGACCTGGGAACACTGAAGCTTTCTTT. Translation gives CASSPTTGPGNTEAFF.